The 22 T cell receptor beta chains in this list originate from one sample, sequenced in a study of spatial heterogeneity in lung cancer. No antigen has been assigned to these receptors. As for time point: sample taken at primary tumor resection. Notes on the study in general: Expanded alpha and beta TCR counts within tumors tracked tumor mutation counts.

In TCRdb, the 5' RACE reads were re-called with MiXCR into one record per CDR3 protein. The profile covers roughly 3,800 distinct CDR3 sequences, with 4.5% to 6.5% appearing a single time and roughly 30% taken by the ten largest. Here the sequenced sample was lung tumor tissue, taken at surgery. These TCRs come from a female donor with early-stage non-small cell lung cancer.

This clonotype was detected many times. V usage is TRBV4-1 and J usage is TRBJ2-1; a weak D match, TRBD2 (7 bases). With 4 bases removed from V and 2 bases from J, the gap between germline ends came to 18 bases. The CDR3 covers 17 residues. CDR1 and CDR2 (germline): MGHRA, YSYEKL. In DNA, the CDR3 is TGCGCCAGCAGCCTTACCCCGAGAGGGGGGGCCTACAATGAGCAGTTCTTC. This codes for CASSLTPRGGAYNEQFF.

By frequency in the sample, this clonotype is medium-sized. The rearrangement joins TRBV28 to TRBJ2-3; 8 nucleotides align to TRBD2. The germline V gene has CDR1 MDHEN and CDR2 SYDVKM. This CDR3 is built from 13 residues. The V and J ends lost 5 bases and 6 bases, in that order; junction bases with no gene match: 4. CDR3 coding DNA: TGTGCCAGCAGTGCGGGGGGCGTCGATACGCAGTATTTT. Its protein is CASSAGGVDTQYF.

In its sample, this clonotype is medium-sized. The genes are TRBV29-1 and TRBJ2-7; 10 bases are shared with TRBD2. V shed 7 bases, J shed 4 bases, and the junction held 7 bases outside the gene matches. The CDR3 is 13 residues long. Germline V CDR1 and CDR2: SQVTM, ANQGSEA. The CDR3 DNA follows: TGCAGCGGTGGAGCGGGAGGGCTTTACGAGCAGTACTTC. It translates to CSGGAGGLYEQYF.

This clonotype was recorded at least ten times. This chain joins TRBV6-1 and TRBJ2-7, with 7 bases aligning to TRBD2. V lost 3 bases, J lost 4 bases, and 6 bases stayed unmatched. CDR1 and CDR2 from the germline V gene are MNHNS and SASEGT. The CDR3 totals 14 residues. The CDR3 protein is CASSEASGGYEQYV. CDR3 DNA: TGTGCCAGCAGTGAGGCTAGCGGAGGATACGAGCAGTACGTC.

This clonotype ranks as medium-sized. The chain employs TRBV12-3 or TRBV12-4 and TRBJ2-1, with 9 bases lining up with TRBD1. With 6 bases clipped from V and 2 bases from J, the junction kept 5 bases outside the gene matches. The CDR3 has 15 amino acids. This CDR3 is CASRPGQGTYNEQFF. The CDR3 DNA reads as TGTGCCAGCAGACCGGGACAGGGTACCTACAATGAGCAGTTCTTC.

This clonotype was recorded at least ten times. The chain recombines TRBV5-5 with TRBJ2-5; possible D gene TRBD1, 6 bases. This CDR3 contains 14 residues. The germline V gene has CDR1 SGHKS and CDR2 YYEKEE (reference sequence). V lost 4 bases to trimming and J lost 4 bases, with 14 bases between them. CDR3 sequence: CASSPQGSGETQYF. CDR3 nucleotide sequence: TGTGCCAGCAGCCCACAGGGAAGTGGAGAGACCCAGTACTTC.

Sample share makes this clonotype medium-sized. This chain connects TRBV30 to TRBJ1-1, with 8 bases lining up with TRBD1. CDR1 is GTSNPN and CDR2 is SVGIG in the germline V gene (reference sequence). CDR3 length equals 17 residues. V was clipped by 0 bases and J by 3 bases; unmatched bases: 12. CDR3 nucleotide sequence: TGTGCCTGGAGTGTTGGACAGGGACGGGCCGAGGACACTGAAGCTTTCTTT. The encoded protein is CAWSVGQGRAEDTEAFF.

V gene TRBV7-2 combines with J gene TRBJ2-5; D tentatively fits TRBD1 or TRBD2 (5 bases each). Germline-derived CDR1 and CDR2 are SGHTA and FQGNSA. CDR3 length equals 14 residues. With 4 bases removed from V and 1 base from J, the gap between germline ends came to 10 bases. In nucleotides, the CDR3 is TGTGCCAGCAGCTCGGGACCTGCCCAAGAGACCCAGTACTTC. Residues: CASSSGPAQETQYF.

In this sample, this clonotype is medium-sized. The chain links TRBV5-1 to TRBJ1-1; D remains ambiguous. Germline loops: CDR1 SGHRS, CDR2 YFSETQ. This CDR3 is built from 11 residues. Trimming left V 0 bases short and J 5 bases short, with 2 bases between. Written as DNA, the CDR3 is TGCGCCAGCAGCTTGGAAACTGAAGCTTTCTTT. Translation: CASSLETEAFF.

The rearrangement links TRBV4-2 to TRBJ1-3; no firm D call. Germline-derived CDR1 and CDR2 are LGHNA and YNFKEQ. With 1 base removed from V and 0 bases from J, the gap between germline ends came to 10 bases. The CDR3 totals 16 residues. The CDR3 sequence: CASSQGPQSSGNTIYF. Here the CDR3 DNA reads TGTGCCAGCAGCCAAGGTCCTCAGAGCTCTGGAAACACCATATATTTT.

In this sample, this clonotype is medium-sized. This chain uses TRBV12-3 or TRBV12-4 with TRBJ2-4; D is unresolved. The CDR3 totals 14 residues. V shed 1 base and J shed 0 bases, with 4 bases lying between them. This CDR3 is CASSLGGAKNIQYF. Written as DNA, the CDR3 is TGTGCCAGCAGTTTAGGAGGAGCCAAAAACATTCAGTACTTC.

By frequency in the sample, this clonotype is medium-sized (0.01 to 0.1%). The gene calls are TRBV10-3 and TRBJ2-1, with 11 bases matching TRBD2. CDR3 length equals 15 residues. With 4 bases clipped from V and 7 bases from J, the junction kept 6 bases outside the gene matches. CDR1 is ENHRY and CDR2 is SYGVKD in the germline V gene. In DNA form, the CDR3 reads TGTGCCATCAGTGCTGGGCTAGCGGGAGGTAATGAGCAGTTCTTC. It codes for CAISAGLAGGNEQFF.

In this sample, this clonotype is medium-sized. This chain links TRBV3-1 with TRBJ2-7, with 11 bases identical to TRBD1. The CDR3 runs 14 residues. V gave up 4 bases and J gave up 4 bases; unmatched junction bases: 3. CDR1 and CDR2 from the germline V gene are LGHDT and YNNKEL (reference sequence). The CDR3 is CASSLGTGGYEQYV. The CDR3 DNA sequence: TGTGCCAGCAGCCTTGGGACAGGGGGGTACGAGCAGTACGTC.

This clonotype is judged medium-sized. The chain combines TRBV7-3 with TRBJ1-5; tentatively, D is TRBD1 (6 bases). Per germline, CDR1 SGHTA and CDR2 FQGTGA. The germline V and J ends were trimmed by 7 bases and 0 bases, with 10 bases remaining between them. The CDR3 totals 14 residues. The CDR3 protein is CASMGAGSNQPQHF. CDR3 coding DNA: TGTGCCAGCATGGGGGCAGGTAGCAATCAGCCCCAGCATTTT. The variable domain in full, with the rest retrieved from reference TRBV7-3 and TRBJ1-5, is GAGVSQTPSNKVTEKGKYVELRCDPISGHTALYWYRQSLGQGPEFLIYFQGTGAADDSGLPNDRFFAVRPEGSVSTLKIQRTERGDSAVYLCASMGAGSNQPQHFGDGTRLSIL.

This clonotype was found many times. The V and J genes are TRBV9 and TRBJ2-2, with 9 positions matching TRBD2. The V gene's germline CDR1 is SGDLS and CDR2 YYNGEE. This CDR3 comprises 15 residues. V trimming: 7 bases; J trimming: 4 bases; junction bases outside the gene matches: 8. The CDR3 sequence is CASGIAGAFTGELFF. The CDR3 DNA reads as TGTGCCAGCGGAATAGCGGGGGCTTTCACCGGGGAGCTGTTTTTT.

The chain joins TRBV27 to TRBJ2-7; D not certain. The CDR3 is made up of 15 amino acids. The germline gives CDR1 MNHEY, CDR2 SMNVEV (reference sequence). V lost 6 bases and J 3 bases, leaving 18 bases between the germline ends. The CDR3 DNA reads as TGTGCCAGCAGGCCCGGGCCTCCGTGGAGCTACGAGCAGTACGTC. Its translation is CASRPGPPWSYEQYV.

This clonotype is medium-sized in the sample. V and J are TRBV5-4 and TRBJ2-5, with TRBD2 identical over 10 bases. The CDR3 sequence is 14 residues long. Germline V gene sequence: CDR1 SGHNT, CDR2 YYREEE (reference sequence). Germline trimming cut 4 bases from V and 2 bases from J; bases unmatched to any gene: 2. CDR3 protein: CASSQAGGQETQYF. The CDR3 coding sequence is TGTGCCAGCAGCCAAGCGGGGGGGCAAGAGACCCAGTACTTC.

Worth noting for this clonotype: This may arise from a read error, as a much more abundant clone is one base away. V gene TRBV12-5 combines with J gene TRBJ2-1; TRBD1 or TRBD2 may be the D gene (5 bases each). The V and J ends lost 1 base and 13 bases respectively, with 26 bases between them. The CDR3 extends over 17 amino acids. Germline values: CDR1 LGHNT, CDR2 FRNRAP. Written as DNA, the CDR3 is TGTGCTAGTGGTTTGGGCCTCGGGGCAAGACGATCTGGGGCCCAGTTCTTC. Translated, it gives CASGLGLGARRSGAQFF.

As regards this clonotype: A much larger clonotype is one base distant, so this may be a read error. The chain links TRBV28 to TRBJ2-1; D unresolved. Germline CDR1 is MDHEN and CDR2 is SYDVKM. Trimming removed 6 bases from V and 6 bases from J, with 15 bases in between. This CDR3 has 14 residues. CDR3 amino acids: CASSPAIWFNEQFF. The CDR3 DNA is TGTGCCAGCAGCCCTGCGATATGGTTCAATGAGCAGTTCTTC.

There are many counts of this clonotype. The chain recombines TRBV4-1 with TRBJ2-5; TRBD2 agrees at 11 bases. CDR1 and CDR2 (germline): MGHRA, YSYEKL. This CDR3 region has 16 residues. The ends lost 2 bases at V and 2 bases at J; junction bases unmatched: 4. CDR3 in amino acids: CASSQPGLAEQETQYF. For the CDR3, the DNA is TGCGCCAGCAGCCAACCGGGACTAGCGGAACAAGAGACCCAGTACTTC.

Ten or more counts support this clonotype. This chain connects TRBV20-1 to TRBJ2-7; possibly TRBD1 or TRBD2 for D (7 bases each). Trimming left V 7 bases short and J 5 bases short, with 12 bases between. The CDR3 has 11 amino acids. Germline CDR1 reads DFQATT; CDR2 reads SNEGSKA (reference sequence). CDR3 DNA: TGCAGTGTCCCAGGGGGGGACGAGCAGTACGTC. It yields the protein CSVPGGDEQYV.

This clonotype was observed at least ten times. The chain is built from TRBV6-5 and TRBJ2-7; 7 bases match TRBD2. The germline gives CDR1 MNHEY, CDR2 SVGAGI. CDR3 length: 15 residues. Trimming at V came to 6 bases and at J to 0 bases, leaving 8 bases not matched to a gene. CDR3 coding DNA: TGTGCCAGCAGCCGAGCGGGACTTAGCTCCTACGAGCAGTACTTC. Amino acids: CASSRAGLSSYEQYF.